Described below is a single T cell receptor (beta chain) sequence and its context. The entry originates in a study of OX40 agonist ivuxolimab in advanced cancers. Study in general: Patients with hepatocellular carcinoma, melanoma, renal cell or head and neck cancer made up the dose-escalation patients. Partial responses were observed in three patients, of whom one had hepatocellular carcinoma and two had cutaneous melanoma.

Profiling relied on immunoSEQ multiplex PCR, and the TCRdb table lists in-frame clones only, not all of them. The sample consists of approximately 28,000 clones, 80% to 85% of them appearing once. The CDR3 spans 15 residues. With 4 bases removed from V and 8 bases from J, the gap between germline ends came to 17 bases. Germline V lookup: CDR1 SEHNR, CDR2 FQNEAQ (reference sequence). V usage is TRBV7-9 and J usage is TRBJ1-4; perhaps TRBD1 as D (5 bases). The sequences come from CD4+ or CD8+ T cells sorted from blood, collected in a trial of the OX40 agonist ivuxolimab. This receptor was obtained from an adult with an advanced solid tumor such as melanoma, head and neck, liver or kidney cancer. DNA of the CDR3: TGTGCCAGCAGCTCTCTGGCCGGGGGAGAGGAAAAACTGTTTTTT. This translates into CASSSLAGGEEKLFF.